This T cell receptor (beta chain) was captured in a study of HIV-infected patients and healthy controls (TCRdb year 2014). Describing the broader study: CD4 counts were modestly but significantly increased in 14 of 16 patients after three months of therapy, but they remained below normal ranges. The CD4:CD8 ratio rose slightly, whereas CD8 counts showed no consistent shift during early therapy. After a further year of therapy, viral load was undetectable in all patients, having already become undetectable in about 65% of the 16 patients by the second bleed. Patients lacked overall T-cell lymphocytopenia, and total CDR3 counts per chain did not differ significantly from controls. The question the study tested was whether immune perturbation and reconstitution could be captured by deep TCR repertoire sequencing of small blood samples from HIV patients. Beyond this particular receptor, the publication reports: Alpha-chain CDR3s from MAIT cells appeared at high frequency in healthy controls but were severely depleted in HIV+ repertoires. A major limit on how widely the findings apply, in the view of the authors, was that only sixteen HIV-infected individuals were processed. Significantly higher mean Gini indices were seen in HIV-infected repertoires than in controls, possibly reflecting oligoclonality. In the study, no determination of donor HLA types was made. Most CMV-associated CDR3s became more frequent during therapy, although their change was not significant, whereas HIV-associated CDR3s showed a significant decrease in frequency. Comparisons were complicated by unequal numbers of distinct sequences between patients and controls, and rare events from HIV-infected data were overweighted by size-matching. The apparent post-therapy recovery of the Gini index in HIV-infected patients was not reproduced in size-matched repertoire data. Using whole blood restricted sequencing depth and prevented separating the dynamics of distinct T-cell subpopulations. Healthy control repertoires showed roughly threefold more distinct CDR3s and higher Shannon diversity than untreated HIV+ repertoires. Significantly different mean usage between HIV-infected patients and controls was observed for eight alpha and eight beta V genes. In the samples, alpha-beta chain pairing was left undetermined. By Jaccard index and by the count of highly shared sequences, healthy controls shared more CDR3s between individuals than HIV+ patients did. Slight age and sex profile differences between the study cohorts did not explain the observed diversity differences.

SuperScript III was used to reverse transcribe 500 ng RNA with primers targeting the alpha and beta constant regions. Separate alpha and beta chain libraries were generated by chain-specific third strand synthesis with multiplexing indices. To avoid primer bias, the protocol used one single primer pair to amplify every rearrangement within a chain, and the protocol also attached molecular barcodes to each cDNA molecule. The SP2 sequencing primer site and a random hexamer were carried on a 5' RACE adapter, to which purified cDNA was joined by T4 RNA Ligase 1. The authors primed second strand synthesis from the SP2 site with Phusion polymerase and used slow temperature ramps to favor optimal annealing. Joined together, two random hexamer sequences that had both been added before amplification formed the 12-nucleotide barcode of each molecule. A short first PCR added P5 and P7 adapter elements plus a second index, followed by an approximately 25-cycle amplification PCR with P5s and P7 primers. Libraries received 27 PCR cycles in total, were quantified on a Qubit, sized on a Bioanalyzer, and diluted to around 4 nM. Sequencing of the normalized libraries was performed on an Illumina MiSeq with 2 x 250 paired-end kits. MinElute columns were the means by which the reverse transcription reactions were cleaned up, and the reactions were eluted into roughly 9.4 ul Tris-Cl. Adapter ligations were incubated for 23 hours at 16 degrees C and subsequently purified with AMPure XP beads at a 1:1 ratio. In the paper's pipeline: A modified Decombinator that output V, J, insert and barcode information was used to process the demultiplexed FASTQ files. Any sequence that shared a barcode yet differed from the dominant sequence was discarded as an error, and the number of original cDNA molecules was estimated by counting barcodes clustered at Levenshtein distance 3. For downstream analyses, the R packages ineq, vegan, igraph and RCytoscape were used, along with IMGT nomenclature and CDR3 definitions. To avoid skew from clonal expansion, each TCR was counted once, and V gene usage was computed over distinct sequences. Within a donor, similarity networks joined unique CDR3 amino acid sequences in every case where two of them were separated by a single Levenshtein edit. The authors compiled published HIV-specific CDR3s (approximately 90 alpha, several hundred beta) and CMV-specific CDR3s (approximately 13 alpha, fewer than 300 beta) and searched for them in the repertoires. It was shown by random subsampling to size-matched repertoires that the decreased diversity of patients was not caused by their lower sequence numbers. The raw public data were reprocessed by TCRdb itself: fastp quality trimming at Q25, MiXCR clonotype calling, in-frame beta chains only. Each entry merges the rows of one CDR3 protein and shows their most common DNA and genes. The V and J calls and clone size are TCRdb's, not the authors'. The sample table holds about 8,300 distinct CDR3 sequences, of which 10% were seen once. 20% to 25% of the sample rests with the top ten.

As to this clonotype: Its cognate antigen has yet to be identified. The sample holds no much larger clone one base away, and base qualities are not on file.

Via the germline V gene (reference sequence), CDR1 is MNHNY and CDR2 SVGAGI. Compared with germline, V lacks 7 bases and J lacks 2 bases; bases without a gene match: 6. The CDR3 contains 14 residues, cysteine and phenylalanine counted. Of all the DNA, just the CDR3 is kept, 42 bases in frame from base 1. Whole blood was used without fractionating the cells, so the repertoire represented all peripheral T cells without sorting. For RNA extraction, an approximately 2.3 ml sample of peripheral blood was drawn into Tempus tubes. HIV-infected adults not yet given antiretroviral therapy and scheduled to start treatment were recruited, and the first sixteen eligible patients underwent processing. Enrollment excluded patients who had febrile or AIDS-related illness, tumors, hepatitis B or C coinfection, immunomodulatory therapy, recent vaccination or treatment interruptions. The TURBO-DNase kit was used to remove leftover genomic DNA, and GLOBINclear was used to deplete globin mRNA. The study collected pretreatment blood from HIV-infected patients just before antiretroviral therapy was started.

The chain couples TRBV6-6 to TRBJ1-1; the junction holds 8 bases that match TRBD1. The input for sequencing was blood, taken before antiretroviral therapy. The TCR sequence derives from an adult with HIV infection. The nucleotide sequence reads as follows: TGTGCCAGCAAAGGACAGGGAGGTAACACTGAAGCTTTCTTT. Translated, it reads CASKGQGGNTEAFF.